This T cell receptor (beta chain) is from a study of regulatory T cells in long-lasting Graves disease. In its sample, this clonotype was seen many times. Library construction for TCR beta used iRepertoire HTBI primers and Arm-PCR of CDR3 regions. TCRdb re-called the multiplex PCR reads through MiXCR, storing one row per CDR3 protein. The sample includes 530,000 or so distinct CDR3 sequences, about 16% seen only once; the top ten take around 13%. This sample's time point: newly diagnosed GD, antithyroid drugs for less than 3 months. TCR sequences were obtained from RNA taken from PBMCs. The source of the patients was an endocrinology department in Xi'an, China. Separately, the same data were catalogued under a study of T cells in Graves' hyperthyroidism and ophthalmopathy. That work contributes: Ophthalmopathy could be told apart from stable hyperthyroidism with a 13 V-J model.

Sample: peripheral blood mononuclear cells (PBMCs), taken at new diagnosis, from a patient treated with antithyroid drugs. The clonotype originates from a man younger than 30 with Graves disease.

CDR3 sequence (DNA): TGTGCCAGCAGAGAAAGGGGTGGCGGGAACACCGGGGAGCTGTTTTTT. Translation: CASRERGGGNTGELFF. The chain employs TRBV27 and TRBJ2-2, with D possibly matching TRBD1 (5 bases). Trimming cost V 6 bases and J 1 base, with 15 bases left between them. Germline CDR1 is MNHEY and CDR2 is SMNVEV (reference sequence). The CDR3 has 16 residues.